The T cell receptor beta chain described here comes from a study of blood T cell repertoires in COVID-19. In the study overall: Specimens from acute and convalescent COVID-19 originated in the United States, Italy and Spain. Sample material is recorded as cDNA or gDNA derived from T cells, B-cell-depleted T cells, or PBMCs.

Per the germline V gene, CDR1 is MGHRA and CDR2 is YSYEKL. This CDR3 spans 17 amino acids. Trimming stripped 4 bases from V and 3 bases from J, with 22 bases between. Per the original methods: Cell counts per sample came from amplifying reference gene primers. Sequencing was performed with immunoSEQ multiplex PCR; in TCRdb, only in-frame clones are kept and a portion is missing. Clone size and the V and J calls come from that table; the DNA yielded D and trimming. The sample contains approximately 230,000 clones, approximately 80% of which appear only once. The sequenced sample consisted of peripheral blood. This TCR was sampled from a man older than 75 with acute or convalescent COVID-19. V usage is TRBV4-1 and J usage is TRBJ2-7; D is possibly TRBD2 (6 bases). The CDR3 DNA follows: TGCGCCAGCAGCCTTGCATCCACCGGGACTGCAATCTACGAGCAGTACTTC. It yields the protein CASSLASTGTAIYEQYF.